The 21 T cell receptor beta chains below all came from one sample that was sequenced in a study of cytomegalovirus exposure and HLA in healthy donors. PCR primers comprised 60 Vbeta and 13 Jbeta primers. Profiled with immunoSEQ multiplex PCR; TCRdb holds only in-frame clones, not every one. The table lists 80,000 to 100,000 clones, with less than 0.6% in the top ten. The sequenced sample consisted of PBMCs. The source of these receptors is a man aged 50 to 60 in good health and CMV-seronegative.

The V and J genes are TRBV5-5 and TRBJ1-4; 8 nucleotides line up with TRBD1. The CDR3 consists of 15 residues. Germline V gene sequence: CDR1 SGHKS, CDR2 YYEKEE (reference sequence). V shed 4 bases and J 4 bases; nucleotides not matched to a gene: 6. The CDR3 reads CASSAPQGVNEKLFF. CDR3 in DNA: TGTGCCAGCAGCGCCCCACAGGGGGTTAATGAAAAACTGTTTTTT.

This chain connects TRBV7-9 to TRBJ1-2, with TRBD1 identical over 10 bases. CDR1 is SEHNR and CDR2 is FQNEAQ in the germline V gene (reference sequence). J lost 8 bases, V lost 3 bases, and 9 bases had no gene match. This CDR3 is built from 15 residues. This CDR3 reads CASSFATGTGAGYTF. The CDR3 bases are TGTGCCAGCAGCTTTGCAACCGGGACAGGGGCCGGCTACACCTTC.

The chain joins TRBV2 to TRBJ2-7; the match to TRBD2 covers 11 bases. The CDR3 contains 18 residues. Germline V lookup: CDR1 SNHLY, CDR2 FYNNEI. Trimming cost V 0 bases and J 0 bases; bases outside gene matches: 7. The CDR3 DNA reads TGTGCCAGCAGTGAAGCGCCTAGCGGGGGGACTCTCTCCTACGAGCAGTACTTC. Translation gives CASSEAPSGGTLSYEQYF.

This chain uses TRBV6-4 with TRBJ1-2; TRBD1 aligns across 7 bases. The CDR3 totals 13 residues. Trimming at V came to 6 bases and at J to 8 bases, leaving 9 bases not matched to a gene. The V gene's germline CDR1 is MRHNA and CDR2 SNTAGT. The CDR3 loop reads CASSPTGREGYTF. The CDR3 nucleotides are TGTGCCAGCAGCCCGACAGGGCGGGAAGGCTACACCTTC.

The J gene is TRBJ1-2, the V gene TRBV7-9, with a tentative D call TRBD1 (6 bases). Germline V gene lookup returns CDR1 SEHNR and CDR2 FQNEAQ (reference sequence). V lost 6 bases and J lost 2, with 13 bases in between. CDR3 length: 14 amino acids. In nucleotides, the CDR3 is TGTGCCAGCAGTAGGTACGACAGGAACTATGGCTACACCTTC. Residues: CASSRYDRNYGYTF.

Written as DNA, the CDR3 is TGTGCCAGCAGCCCCGTGATAGCTGGTGAGCAGTTCTTC. The encoded protein is CASSPVIAGEQFF. The chain joins TRBV7-8 to TRBJ2-1; no definite D call. Per the germline V gene, CDR1 is SGHVS and CDR2 is FQNEAQ. The CDR3 totals 13 residues. Trimming took 5 bases from V and 9 from J, leaving 14 bases between them.

This chain links TRBV11-2 with TRBJ2-6, with a weak D call TRBD1 (6 bases). The V end was cut by 1 base, the J end by 0 bases, with 13 bases between. The length of the CDR3 is 18 residues. CDR1 and CDR2 from the germline V gene are SGHAT and FQNNGV. The CDR3, as DNA: TGTGCCAGCAGCTTAGTGGCAGGGGCAAGCTCTGGGGCCAACGTCCTGACTTTC. Residues: CASSLVAGASSGANVLTF.

The rearrangement links TRBV9 to TRBJ1-1; D remains ambiguous. CDR3 size: 12 residues. CDR1 is SGDLS and CDR2 is YYNGEE in the germline V gene. V lost 4 bases, J lost 1 base, and 5 bases lay in between. This chain's CDR3 is CASSQKNTEAFF. CDR3 DNA sequence: TGTGCCAGCAGCCAAAAGAACACTGAAGCTTTCTTT.

V gene TRBV5-1 combines with J gene TRBJ1-6; TRBD1 matches 11 bases. V was pared by 2 bases and J by 7 bases, with 2 bases of the junction left unmatched. This CDR3 has 15 amino acids. Germline V lookup: CDR1 SGHRS, CDR2 YFSETQ. CDR3 loop: CASSLGTGGNSPLHF. In nucleotides, the CDR3 is TGCGCCAGCAGCTTAGGGACAGGGGGAAATTCACCCCTCCACTTT.

V gene TRBV19 combines with J gene TRBJ1-2, with TRBD1 matching over 10 bases. V shed 5 bases, J shed 8 bases, and the junction held 11 bases outside the gene matches. Germline loops: CDR1 LNHDA, CDR2 SQIVND (reference sequence). The CDR3 contains 15 residues. Written as DNA, the CDR3 is TGTGCCAGTAGTGATCAATGGACAGGGGGTATGGGCTACACCTTC. The encoded protein is CASSDQWTGGMGYTF.

The V and J genes are TRBV18 and TRBJ1-5; D may be TRBD1 (6 bases). The length of the CDR3 is 15 residues. Trimming removed 6 bases from V and 9 bases from J, with 21 bases in between. CDR1 is KGHSH, CDR2 LQKENI, per germline. Written as DNA, the CDR3 is TGTGCCAGCTCTCGGGAGGGGGACCGATTGGGGCCCCAGCATTTT. It codes for CASSREGDRLGPQHF.

The chain joins TRBV6-6 to TRBJ2-3; possibly TRBD1 for D (7 bases). The germline gives CDR1 MNHNY, CDR2 SVGAGI (reference sequence). Trimming removed 2 bases at V and 2 bases at J, with 11 bases between. The CDR3 spans 15 residues. Here the CDR3 reads CASSYAGGNTDTQYF. The DNA for the CDR3 is TGTGCCAGCAGTTACGCAGGGGGGAACACAGATACGCAGTATTTT.

The rearrangement uses TRBV5-1 and TRBJ2-6; D gene unclear. V was cut by 7 bases and J by 1 base, with 9 bases left in between. This CDR3 comprises 14 residues. Germline V gives CDR1 SGHRS, CDR2 YFSETQ. The chain's CDR3 is CASSESSGANVLTF. CDR3 nucleotides: TGCGCCAGCTCTGAGTCATCTGGGGCCAACGTCCTGACTTTC.

The genes are TRBV9 and TRBJ2-2, with D perhaps TRBD2 (5 bases). The V gene's germline CDR1 is SGDLS and CDR2 YYNGEE. This CDR3 region has 15 residues. Deletions cut 4 bases from V and 6 bases from J, with 16 bases between. CDR3 bases: TGTGCCAGCAGCCACGAGGCCTCGAGGGCCGGGGAGCTGTTTTTT. It translates to CASSHEASRAGELFF.

The V gene is TRBV19, the J gene TRBJ1-6; D is possibly TRBD1 (5 bases). Germline CDR1 and CDR2: LNHDA and SQIVND (reference sequence). The CDR3 contains 15 residues. The V gene lost 7 bases and the J gene lost 0 bases, with 10 bases spanning the gap. Written as DNA, the CDR3 is TGTGCCAGTATGCGAGACAGCTCCTATAATTCACCCCTCCACTTT. This sequence encodes CASMRDSSYNSPLHF.

The J gene is TRBJ1-1, the V gene TRBV6-1; perhaps TRBD1 as D (5 bases). CDR1 is MNHNS and CDR2 is SASEGT in the germline V gene. Trimming took off 6 bases at V and 1 base at J, with 9 bases between the two ends. The CDR3 runs 13 residues. In DNA form, the CDR3 reads TGTGCCAGCAGGATACAGGAGAACACTGAAGCTTTCTTT. Protein: CASRIQENTEAFF.

This sequence joins TRBV4-1 and TRBJ2-5; 8 bases line up with TRBD1. Germline values: CDR1 MGHRA, CDR2 YSYEKL. The CDR3 loop spans 17 amino acids. V lost 1 base to trimming and J lost 4 bases; unmatched junction nucleotides: 11. CDR3 coding DNA: TGCGCCAGCAGCCAAGGATGGGCAGGGGGCTTGGGAGAGACCCAGTACTTC. Translated: CASSQGWAGGLGETQYF.

The chain uses TRBV28 and TRBJ1-5; D not resolved. The CDR3 runs 12 residues. V was pared by 3 bases and J by 7 bases, with 7 bases between. Germline V gene sequence: CDR1 MDHEN, CDR2 SYDVKM. The CDR3 coding sequence is TGTGCCAGCAGTTTTGGTGCGCAGCCCCAGCATTTT. Translation gives CASSFGAQPQHF.

CDR3 DNA sequence: TGCGCCAGCAGCCATCAGACACCCCGACAGGGGGCTTGGAACACTGAAGCTTTCTTT. Translating gives CASSHQTPRQGAWNTEAFF. V gene TRBV4-1 combines with J gene TRBJ1-1, with 10 bases that match TRBD1. With 3 bases clipped from V and 1 base from J, the junction kept 14 bases outside the gene matches. The CDR3 spans 19 residues. Germline V gene lookup returns CDR1 MGHRA and CDR2 YSYEKL.

The CDR3 DNA is TGCGCCAGCAGCACTGAGCAGGGAAAGTATGAAGATACGCAGTATTTT. This sequence encodes CASSTEQGKYEDTQYF. The chain has TRBV5-1 and TRBJ2-3; weak D call: TRBD1 (5 bases). This CDR3 is built from 16 residues. The germline V and J ends were trimmed by 4 bases and 5 bases, with 20 bases remaining between them. Per germline, CDR1 SGHRS and CDR2 YFSETQ.

The rearrangement uses TRBV7-9 and TRBJ2-7; D is ambiguous. V lost 1 base and J lost 1, with 11 bases in between. The CDR3 consists of 15 residues. CDR1 and CDR2 from the germline V gene are SEHNR and FQNEAQ (reference sequence). CDR3 region: CASSLVLGLSYEQYF. The DNA of the CDR3 is TGTGCCAGCAGCTTAGTGCTCGGGTTATCCTACGAGCAGTACTTC.